One and the same sample provided the 6 T cell receptor beta chains below, sequenced in a study of blood T cell repertoires in COVID-19 (dated by TCRdb to between 2020 and 2021). Libraries were built with the immunoSEQ multiplex PCR assay. This is the immuneACCESS table as TCRdb keeps it, with only in-frame sequences that have V and J called. A part of the clones is gone; compared with another copy, unresolved V genes explain less than half, and the rest is unexplained. The sample table records about 200,000 clones; 70% to 90% of these occur just once. The ten largest make up roughly 8.1% of the sample. Input material: PBMCs or T cells enriched from blood (not recorded which). Every receptor here comes from a woman younger than 35 who had recovered from COVID-19.

The chain combines TRBV4-2 with TRBJ2-7; D gene unclear. The CDR3 has 15 amino acids. CDR1 and CDR2 from the germline V gene are LGHNA and YNFKEQ. Between the trimmed V and J ends, which lost 0 bases and 0 bases, there was a span of 9 bases. The DNA for the CDR3 is TGTGCCAGCAGCCAAGATTCGCTAAGCTCCTACGAGCAGTACTTC. Amino acids: CASSQDSLSSYEQYF.

V and J are TRBV4-1 and TRBJ1-3; TRBD1 is a possible D gene (5 bases). The CDR3 runs 18 residues. Between the trimmed V and J ends, which lost 0 bases and 1 base, there was a span of 16 bases. The germline V gene has CDR1 MGHRA and CDR2 YSYEKL. Written as DNA, the CDR3 is TGCGCCAGCAGCCAAGATACTACCGGGACTTATTCTGGAAACACCATATATTTT. Its translation is CASSQDTTGTYSGNTIYF.

The J gene is TRBJ1-2, the V gene TRBV3-1 (or the pseudogene TRBV3-2), with D uncertain. Trimming shortened V by 5 bases and J by 4 bases, and 14 bases separated the two germline ends. This CDR3 has 14 amino acids. Germline CDR1 reads LGHDT; CDR2 reads YNNKEL (reference sequence). The CDR3, as DNA: TGTGCCAGCAGCAACGGAGCAAGCGGCTATGGCTACACCTTC. Amino acid sequence: CASSNGASGYGYTF.

This clone was seen only a few times. The J gene is TRBJ2-1, the V gene TRBV10-3; weak D call: TRBD2 (6 bases). Germline-derived CDR1 and CDR2 are ENHRY and SYGVKD. With 4 bases removed from V and 0 bases from J, the gap between germline ends came to 10 bases. The CDR3 spans 15 residues. CDR3 protein: CAISGEVFSYNEQFF. DNA of the CDR3: TGTGCCATCAGTGGGGAGGTTTTCTCCTACAATGAGCAGTTCTTC.

The V call is TRBV6-5, the J call TRBJ1-5; 10 bases line up with TRBD1. This CDR3 region has 15 residues. Trimming at V came to 2 bases and at J to 3 bases, leaving 1 base not matched to a gene. Germline V CDR1 and CDR2: MNHEY, SVGAGI. In DNA, the CDR3 is TGTGCCAGCAGTTACGGGACAGGGGCCAATCAGCCCCAGCATTTT. Protein sequence: CASSYGTGANQPQHF.

CDR3 sequence: CASSDNRDRYYGYTF. DNA of the CDR3: TGTGCCAGCAGCGACAACCGGGACAGGTACTATGGCTACACCTTC. This chain uses TRBV6-5 with TRBJ1-2; 8 bases fit TRBD1. Germline lookup yields CDR1 MNHEY and CDR2 SVGAGI. The CDR3 runs to 15 residues. V trimming: 6 bases; J trimming: 3 bases; junction bases outside the gene matches: 9.